The T cell receptor beta chain under discussion was sequenced for a study of regulatory T cells in long-lasting Graves disease. Researchers made TCR beta libraries by using iRepertoire HTBI primers and running Arm-PCR on CDR3 regions. TCRdb called the multiplex PCR reads again in MiXCR, with one record for every CDR3 protein. Among some 490,000 distinct CDR3 sequences listed, about 12% were seen once. Study outcomes and limitations: Shared public clonotypes totalled over 2,500 in persistent patients, compared with about 960 in new patients. Persistent disease was associated with favored TRBV28 usage and with favored use of TRBJ1-2 and TRBJ2-5.

This clonotype was found a few times. Its antigen is undetermined. The length of the CDR3 is 16 residues. Trimming pared 8 bases from V and 0 bases from J, leaving 20 bases between. Germline V gives CDR1 MNHNS, CDR2 SASEGT. Time point denoted: newly diagnosed GD, antithyroid drugs for less than 3 months. Extracted RNA from PBMCs served as the source of the TCR library. This sample also belongs to another study, concerning T cells in Graves' hyperthyroidism and ophthalmopathy. That work states: HTBI primers were used for first-round RT-PCR of the TCR CDR3. Separation of ophthalmopathy from stable hyperthyroidism was achieved by a 13 V-J model.

The TCR comes from a woman in her twenties or thirties with Graves disease. This sequence joins TRBV6-1 and TRBJ2-7; D possibly uses TRBD1 or TRBD2 (6 bases each). The sequenced sample was peripheral blood mononuclear cells (PBMCs), obtained at new diagnosis, from a patient treated with antithyroid drugs. The CDR3 protein is CASGRGAGDRSYEQYF. CDR3 DNA: TGTGCCAGCGGAAGGGGGGCAGGGGACCGCTCCTACGAGCAGTACTTC.